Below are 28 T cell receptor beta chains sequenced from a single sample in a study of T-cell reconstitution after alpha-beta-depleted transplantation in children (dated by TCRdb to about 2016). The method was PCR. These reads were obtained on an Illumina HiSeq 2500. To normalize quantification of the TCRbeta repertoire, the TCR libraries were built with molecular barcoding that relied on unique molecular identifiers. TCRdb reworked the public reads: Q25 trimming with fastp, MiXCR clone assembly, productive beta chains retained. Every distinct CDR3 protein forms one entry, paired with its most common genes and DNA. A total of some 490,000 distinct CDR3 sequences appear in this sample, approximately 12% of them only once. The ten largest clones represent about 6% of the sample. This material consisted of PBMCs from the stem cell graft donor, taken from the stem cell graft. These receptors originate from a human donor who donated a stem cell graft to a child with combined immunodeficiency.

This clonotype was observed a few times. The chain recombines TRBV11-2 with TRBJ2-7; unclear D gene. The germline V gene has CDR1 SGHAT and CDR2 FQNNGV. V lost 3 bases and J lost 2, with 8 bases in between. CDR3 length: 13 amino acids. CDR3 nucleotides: TGTGCCAGCAGCTTTGGCGCCGCCTACGAGCAGTACTTC. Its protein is CASSFGAAYEQYF.

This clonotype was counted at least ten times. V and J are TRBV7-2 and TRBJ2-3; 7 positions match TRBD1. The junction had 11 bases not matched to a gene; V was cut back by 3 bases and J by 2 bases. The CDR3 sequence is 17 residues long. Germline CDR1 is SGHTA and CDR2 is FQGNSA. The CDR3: CASSFSPGGQFTDTQYF. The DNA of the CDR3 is TGTGCCAGCAGCTTCTCCCCTGGGGGACAGTTCACAGATACGCAGTATTTT.

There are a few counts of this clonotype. CDR3 amino acids: CASSPDGGIAETQYF. CDR3 sequence (DNA): TGTGCCAGCAGCCCGGATGGAGGGATTGCAGAGACCCAGTACTTC. The V call is TRBV5-5, the J call TRBJ2-5, with a tentative D call TRBD2 (6 bases). V lost 4 bases to trimming and J lost 4 bases, with 17 bases between them. The CDR3 has 15 amino acids. The V gene's germline CDR1 is SGHKS and CDR2 YYEKEE (reference sequence). Looking up the rest from reference TRBV5-5 and TRBJ2-5 gives the full variable domain: DAGVTQSPTHLIKTRGQQVTLRCSPISGHKSVSWYQQVLGQGPQFIFQYYEKEERGRGNFPDRFSARQFPNYSSELNVNALLLGDSALYLCASSPDGGIAETQYFGPGTRLLVL.

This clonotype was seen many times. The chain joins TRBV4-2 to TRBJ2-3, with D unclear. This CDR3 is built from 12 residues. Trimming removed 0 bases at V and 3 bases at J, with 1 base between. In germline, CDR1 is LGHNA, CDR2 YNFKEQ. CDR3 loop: CASSQDTDTQYF. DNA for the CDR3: TGTGCCAGCAGCCAAGATACAGATACGCAGTATTTT.

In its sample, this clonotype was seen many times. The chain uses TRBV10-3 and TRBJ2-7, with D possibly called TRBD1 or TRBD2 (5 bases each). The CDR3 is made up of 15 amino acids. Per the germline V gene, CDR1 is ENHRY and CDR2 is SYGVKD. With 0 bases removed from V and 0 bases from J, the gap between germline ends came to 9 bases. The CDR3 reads CAISESFGTSYEQYF. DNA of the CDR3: TGTGCCATCAGTGAGTCTTTCGGGACCTCCTACGAGCAGTACTTC.

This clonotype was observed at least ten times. The CDR3 DNA is TGTGCCAGCAGCTTGCTTCAGGGTTCGGATACGCAGTATTTT. Its translation is CASSLLQGSDTQYF. V usage is TRBV5-5 and J usage is TRBJ2-3; weak D call: TRBD1 (5 bases). The CDR3 runs 14 residues. Trimming pared 1 base from V and 6 bases from J, leaving 12 bases between. Germline lookup yields CDR1 SGHKS and CDR2 YYEKEE (reference sequence). Together with reference TRBV5-5 and TRBJ2-3, the CDR3 gives the full variable domain: DAGVTQSPTHLIKTRGQQVTLRCSPISGHKSVSWYQQVLGQGPQFIFQYYEKEERGRGNFPDRFSARQFPNYSSELNVNALLLGDSALYLCASSLLQGSDTQYFGPGTRLTVL.

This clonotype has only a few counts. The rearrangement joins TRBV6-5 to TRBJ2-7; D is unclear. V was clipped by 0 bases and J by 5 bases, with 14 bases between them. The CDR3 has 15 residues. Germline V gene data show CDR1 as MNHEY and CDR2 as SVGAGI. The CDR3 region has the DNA TGTGCCAGCAGTTACTCCCGGACCTATCCCAACGAGCAGTACTTC. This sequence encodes CASSYSRTYPNEQYF.

This CDR3 reads CASTRGLAGKYNEQFF. As DNA, the CDR3 is TGTGCCAGCACCCGGGGACTAGCGGGAAAATACAATGAGCAGTTCTTC. The chain couples TRBV9 to TRBJ2-1, with TRBD2 matching over 13 bases. This CDR3 has 16 amino acids. Germline lookup yields CDR1 SGDLS and CDR2 YYNGEE. J lost 4 bases, V lost 6 bases, and 7 bases had no gene match.

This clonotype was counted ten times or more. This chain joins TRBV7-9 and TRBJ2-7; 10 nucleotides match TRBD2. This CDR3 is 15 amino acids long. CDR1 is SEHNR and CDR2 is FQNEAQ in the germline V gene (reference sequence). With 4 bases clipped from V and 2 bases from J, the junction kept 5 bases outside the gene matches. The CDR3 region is CASSSRTSGTYEQYF. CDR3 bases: TGTGCCAGCAGCTCCCGGACTAGCGGAACCTACGAGCAGTACTTC.

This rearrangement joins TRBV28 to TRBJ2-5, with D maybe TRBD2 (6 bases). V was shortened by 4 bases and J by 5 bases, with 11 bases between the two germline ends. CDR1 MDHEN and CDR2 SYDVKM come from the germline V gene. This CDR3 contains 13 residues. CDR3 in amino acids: CASSSLRGETQYF. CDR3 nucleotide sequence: TGTGCCAGCAGTTCCCTACGGGGGGAGACCCAGTACTTC.

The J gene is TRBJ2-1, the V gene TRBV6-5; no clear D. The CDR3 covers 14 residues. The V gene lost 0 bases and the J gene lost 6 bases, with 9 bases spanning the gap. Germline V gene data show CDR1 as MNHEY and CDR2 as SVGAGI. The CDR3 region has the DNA TGTGCCAGCAGTTACTCGAGAACTCGCAATGAGCAGTTCTTC. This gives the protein CASSYSRTRNEQFF.

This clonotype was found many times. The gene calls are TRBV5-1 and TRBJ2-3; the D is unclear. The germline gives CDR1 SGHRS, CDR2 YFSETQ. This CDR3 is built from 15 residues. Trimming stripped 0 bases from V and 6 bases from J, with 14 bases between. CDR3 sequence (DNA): TGCGCCAGCAGCTTGGAGGGAAGGGTGGCGGATACGCAGTATTTT. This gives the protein CASSLEGRVADTQYF.

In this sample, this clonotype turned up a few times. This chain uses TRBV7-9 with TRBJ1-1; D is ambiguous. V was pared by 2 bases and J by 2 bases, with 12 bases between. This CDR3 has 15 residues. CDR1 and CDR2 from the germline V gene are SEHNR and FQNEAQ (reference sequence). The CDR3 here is CASSLITRGNTEAFF. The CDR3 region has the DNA TGTGCCAGCAGCTTAATCACGAGAGGAAACACTGAAGCTTTCTTT. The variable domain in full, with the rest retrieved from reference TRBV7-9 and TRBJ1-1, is DTGVSQNPRHKITKRGQNVTFRCDPISEHNRLYWYRQTLGQGPEFLTYFQNEAQLEKSRLLSDRFSAERPKGSFSTLEIQRTEQGDSAMYLCASSLITRGNTEAFFGQGTRLTVV.

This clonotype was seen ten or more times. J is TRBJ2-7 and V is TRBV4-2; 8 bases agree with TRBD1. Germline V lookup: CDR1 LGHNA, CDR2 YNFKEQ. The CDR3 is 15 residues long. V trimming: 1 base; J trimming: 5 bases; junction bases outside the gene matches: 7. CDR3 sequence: CASSQAPGGGDEQYF. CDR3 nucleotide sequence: TGTGCCAGCAGCCAAGCTCCAGGGGGCGGCGACGAGCAGTACTTC.

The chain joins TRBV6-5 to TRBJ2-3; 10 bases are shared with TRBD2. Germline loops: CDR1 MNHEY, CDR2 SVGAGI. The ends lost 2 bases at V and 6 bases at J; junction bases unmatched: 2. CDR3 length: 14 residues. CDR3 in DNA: TGTGCCAGCAGTTACGAAGCGGGGGGGGATACGCAGTATTTT. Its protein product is CASSYEAGGDTQYF.

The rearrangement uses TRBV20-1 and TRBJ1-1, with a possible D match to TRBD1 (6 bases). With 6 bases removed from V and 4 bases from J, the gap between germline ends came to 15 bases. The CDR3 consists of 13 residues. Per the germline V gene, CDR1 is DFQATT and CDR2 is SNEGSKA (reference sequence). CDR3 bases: TGCAGTGCCGTGCTACAGGGACGCACTGAAGCTTTCTTT. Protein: CSAVLQGRTEAFF.

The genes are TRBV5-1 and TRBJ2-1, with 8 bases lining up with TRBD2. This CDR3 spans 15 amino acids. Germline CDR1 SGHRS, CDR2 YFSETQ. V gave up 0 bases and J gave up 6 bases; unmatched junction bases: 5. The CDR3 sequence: CASSLAGTSSNEQFF. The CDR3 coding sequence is TGCGCCAGCAGCTTGGCCGGGACTAGTTCCAATGAGCAGTTCTTC.

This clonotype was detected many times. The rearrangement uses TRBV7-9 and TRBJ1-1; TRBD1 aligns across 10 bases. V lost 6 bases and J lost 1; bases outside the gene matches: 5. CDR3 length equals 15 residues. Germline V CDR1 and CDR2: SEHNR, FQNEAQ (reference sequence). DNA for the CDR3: TGTGCCAGCAGTAGGACAGGGGGAGGGAACACTGAAGCTTTCTTT. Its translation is CASSRTGGGNTEAFF.

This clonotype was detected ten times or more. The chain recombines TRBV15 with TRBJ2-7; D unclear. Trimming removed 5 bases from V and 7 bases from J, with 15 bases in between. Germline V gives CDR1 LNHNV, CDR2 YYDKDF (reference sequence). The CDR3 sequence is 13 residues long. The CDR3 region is CATSPQTLYEQYF. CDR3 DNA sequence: TGTGCCACCAGCCCACAGACTTTGTATGAGCAGTACTTC.

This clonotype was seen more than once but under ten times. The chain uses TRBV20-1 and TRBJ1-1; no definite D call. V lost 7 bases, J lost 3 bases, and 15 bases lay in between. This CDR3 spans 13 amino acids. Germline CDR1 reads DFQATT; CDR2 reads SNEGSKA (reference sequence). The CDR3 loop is CSVKGGSDTEAFF. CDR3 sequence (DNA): TGCAGTGTTAAGGGCGGTTCGGACACTGAAGCTTTCTTT.

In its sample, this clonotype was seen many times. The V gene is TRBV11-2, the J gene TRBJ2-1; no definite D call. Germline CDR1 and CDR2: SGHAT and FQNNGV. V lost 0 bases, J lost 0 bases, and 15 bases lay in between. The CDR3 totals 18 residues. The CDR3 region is CASSLDIIWGSSYNEQFF. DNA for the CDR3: TGTGCCAGCAGCTTAGATATTATATGGGGATCCTCCTACAATGAGCAGTTCTTC. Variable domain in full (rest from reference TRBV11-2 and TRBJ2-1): EAGVAQSPRYKIIEKRQSVAFWCNPISGHATLYWYQQILGQGPKLLIQFQNNGVVDDSQLPKDRFSAERLKGVDSTLKIQPAKLEDSAVYLCASSLDIIWGSSYNEQFFGPGTRLTVL.

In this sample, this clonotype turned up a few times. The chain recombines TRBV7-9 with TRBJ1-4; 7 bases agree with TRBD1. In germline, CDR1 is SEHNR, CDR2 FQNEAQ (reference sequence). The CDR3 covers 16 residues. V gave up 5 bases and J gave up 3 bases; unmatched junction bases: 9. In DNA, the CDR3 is TGTGCCAGCAGCAAAGGACAGGTGGGCCCTAATGAAAAACTGTTTTTT. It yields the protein CASSKGQVGPNEKLFF.

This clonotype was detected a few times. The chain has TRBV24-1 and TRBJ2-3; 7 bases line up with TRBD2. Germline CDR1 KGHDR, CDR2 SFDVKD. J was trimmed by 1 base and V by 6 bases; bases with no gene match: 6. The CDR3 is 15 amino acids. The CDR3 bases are TGTGCCACCAGTAAACGGGAGGACGGCACAGATACGCAGTATTTT. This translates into CATSKREDGTDTQYF.

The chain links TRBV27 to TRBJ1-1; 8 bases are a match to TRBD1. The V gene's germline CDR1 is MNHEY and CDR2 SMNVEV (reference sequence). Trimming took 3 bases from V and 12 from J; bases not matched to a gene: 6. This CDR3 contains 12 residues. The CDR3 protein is CASSFQGAQPFF. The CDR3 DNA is TGTGCCAGCAGTTTTCAGGGGGCGCAACCTTTCTTT.

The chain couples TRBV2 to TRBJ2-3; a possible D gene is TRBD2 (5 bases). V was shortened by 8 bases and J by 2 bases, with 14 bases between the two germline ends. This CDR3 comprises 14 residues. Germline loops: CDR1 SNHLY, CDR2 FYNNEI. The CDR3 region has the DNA TGTGCCAGCGAACAAGGAGGCTCCACAGATACGCAGTATTTT. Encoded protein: CASEQGGSTDTQYF.

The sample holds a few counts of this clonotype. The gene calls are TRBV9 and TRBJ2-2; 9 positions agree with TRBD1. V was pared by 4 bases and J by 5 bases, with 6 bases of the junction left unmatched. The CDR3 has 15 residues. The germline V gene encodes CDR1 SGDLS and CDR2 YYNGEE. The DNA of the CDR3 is TGTGCCAGCAGCACCTACAGGGGGCTAACCGGGGAGCTGTTTTTT. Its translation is CASSTYRGLTGELFF.

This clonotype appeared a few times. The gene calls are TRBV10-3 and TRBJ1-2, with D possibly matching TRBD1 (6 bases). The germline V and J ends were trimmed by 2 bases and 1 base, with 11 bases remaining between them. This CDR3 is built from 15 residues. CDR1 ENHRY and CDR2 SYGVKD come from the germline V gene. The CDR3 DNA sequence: TGTGCCATCAGTGAGAGTATCAGGGGTAACTATGGCTACACCTTC. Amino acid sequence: CAISESIRGNYGYTF.

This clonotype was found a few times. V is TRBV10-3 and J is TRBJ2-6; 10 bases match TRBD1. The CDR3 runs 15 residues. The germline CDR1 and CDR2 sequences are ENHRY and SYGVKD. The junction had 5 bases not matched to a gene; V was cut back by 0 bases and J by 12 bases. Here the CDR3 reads CAISESPGQGSVLTF. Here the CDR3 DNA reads TGTGCCATCAGTGAGTCACCGGGACAGGGGAGCGTCCTGACTTTC.